These T cell receptor beta chains were read from a single sample in a study of blood T cell repertoires in COVID-19. Here immunoSEQ multiplex PCR was the method, and the copy in TCRdb shows in-frame clones only, minus some. The table has nearly 250,000 clones, roughly 85% seen once; the top ten hold 9.1%. The sequencing sample was made of PBMCs or T cells enriched from blood (not recorded which). The receptors derive from a woman in her forties or fifties with acute COVID-19. Each CDR3 is given with its conserved first and last residue. Each record gives: V gene, J gene, CDR3 protein.

>TRBV7-9|TRBJ2-5
CASSLGEAKQETQYF
>TRBV10-1|TRBJ2-2
CASGRTGGRGTGELFF
>TRBV19|TRBJ2-1
CASSISVQGARYNEQFF
>TRBV12-3/TRBV12-4|TRBJ1-5
CASSPAGDQPQHF
>TRBV5-1|TRBJ1-1
CASTPGIGAEAFF
>TRBV18|TRBJ1-3
CASSPIVLGRQGTGNTIYF
>TRBV7-2|TRBJ1-6
CASSLEQGNSPLHF
>TRBV19|TRBJ2-3
CASTDAGGAADTQYF
>TRBV4-1|TRBJ1-1
CASSQDRRRDTEAFF
>TRBV7-2|TRBJ2-1
CASSRASDKFF
>TRBV5-1|TRBJ1-1
CASSLDTPNTEAFF
>TRBV7-2|TRBJ2-1
CASSDRYEQFF
>TRBV27|TRBJ2-3
CASSPFRADTQYF
>TRBV5-6|TRBJ1-4
CASTQGGPGSEKLFF
>TRBV10-1|TRBJ1-2
CASSDGNNYGYTF
>TRBV25-1|TRBJ2-2
CASSRTRPSNTGELFF
>TRBV30|TRBJ2-7
CAWSVGAGVPYEQYF
>TRBV7-2|TRBJ1-1
CASSARQGNTEAFF
>TRBV6-2/TRBV6-3|TRBJ1-5
CASSYRKTGPQHF
>TRBV7-2|TRBJ1-5
CASSLDGTGDLIWPQHF
>TRBV5-1|TRBJ1-4
CASSLSTGGTNEKLFF
>TRBV11-3|TRBJ2-3
CASSRLAGGPTDTQYF
>TRBV7-2|TRBJ1-6
CASSLYPWQGDSPLHF
>TRBV12-3/TRBV12-4|TRBJ2-5
CASSFRGAETQYF
>TRBV7-2|TRBJ1-1
CASGTGQGFSTEAFF
>TRBV5-1|TRBJ1-4
CASSLGGGWGEKLFF
>TRBV19|TRBJ2-1
CASRSPGLADNEQFF
>TRBV7-2|TRBJ2-7
CASSLDAGGSSYEQYF
>TRBV28|TRBJ1-1
CASSEPLQGFTEAFF
>TRBV28|TRBJ1-1
CASSTLGQGKSEAFF
>TRBV11-2|TRBJ1-1
CASSPRTGNTEAFF
>TRBV3-1/TRBV3-2|TRBJ1-2
CASSQGGQGYTF
>TRBV30|TRBJ1-1
CAWKKPDRMNTEAFF
>TRBV27|TRBJ1-1
CASTPDRVHNTEAFF
>TRBV25-1|TRBJ1-2
CASSDKVGGIDGYTF
>TRBV5-4|TRBJ2-2
CASSLAWNIGLGAGELFF
>TRBV19|TRBJ1-6
CASSGGQGNSPLHF
>TRBV5-1|TRBJ2-1
CASSFANNEQFF
>TRBV4-3|TRBJ2-3
CASSQDGTSGLTDTQYF
>TRBV30|TRBJ1-1
CAWSVAGNTEAFF
>TRBV27|TRBJ1-1
CASSRTGEVYTEAFF
>TRBV24-1|TRBJ2-1
CATRSGQGRISSYNEQFF
>TRBV6-2/TRBV6-3|TRBJ2-5
CASSYADRNQETQYF
>TRBV25-1|TRBJ1-1
CASSDTGGTEAFF
>TRBV6-5|TRBJ2-1
CASSPRTGPNEQFF
>TRBV27|TRBJ1-5
CASSSRLPAGNQPQHF
>TRBV19|TRBJ1-5
CASSTTRGTNQPQHF
>TRBV4-3|TRBJ1-1
CASSQDQTGPNTEAFF